This section outlines one TCR beta chain sequence together with its context. Its antigen is still unknown. This sequence may be a read error, since a much larger clone differs from it by one base. This sample stems from a study of neurological immune-mediated disorders. Notes on the study in general: The most TCR clonal expansion was seen in HTLV-1-associated myelopathy, whereas the least was seen in multiple sclerosis, below the level in healthy controls.

The team produced cDNA through 5'RACE using 10-nucleotide random UMIs. Using its own MiXCR run on the 5' RACE reads, TCRdb lists one record per CDR3 protein. The table records fewer than 90,000 distinct CDR3 sequences, 10% of them present only once. Unsorted libraries were derived from 2 million PBMCs stored at -80 C. The germline V and J ends were trimmed by 4 bases and 4 bases, with 18 bases remaining between them. CDR3 length equals 15 residues. The V gene's germline CDR1 is SGDLS and CDR2 YYNGEE. This sequence was found in a man in his forties in good health. Sequencing was carried out using PBMCs. The rearrangement uses TRBV9 and TRBJ2-7; D possibly corresponds to TRBD1 (6 bases). The CDR3 nucleotides are TGTGCCAGCAGCCCAGGGGTGGCCTTTGGGTACGAGCAGTACTTC. Residues: CASSPGVAFGYEQYF.